A single sample is the source of the 12 T cell receptor beta chains below, sequenced in a study of blood T cell repertoires in COVID-19. Only in-frame clones appear in the TCRdb table, and some are missing; sequencing was by immunoSEQ multiplex PCR. This sample yields about 160,000 clones, of which approximately 91% are seen a single time; roughly 2.1% belongs to the top ten. Sequencing input: peripheral blood. These receptors were collected from a young man with acute or convalescent COVID-19.

This chain joins TRBV27 and TRBJ2-7; 7 nucleotides line up with TRBD1. CDR1 is MNHEY, CDR2 SMNVEV, per germline (reference sequence). The CDR3 totals 15 residues. The J segment lost 5 bases and the V segment lost 2 bases, leaving 9 bases of the junction unmatched. DNA for the CDR3: TGTGCCAGCAGTTTAGTAGGGACAGAAAACCACGAGCAGTACTTC. Its protein product is CASSLVGTENHEQYF.

Of note for this clone: The same CDR3 can be traced to other DNA sequences in this sample. The chain employs TRBV9 and TRBJ2-2; D call uncertain. The V gene's germline CDR1 is SGDLS and CDR2 YYNGEE. Trimming removed 2 bases at V and 7 bases at J, with 6 bases between. The CDR3 length is 12 residues. The DNA for the CDR3 is TGTGCCAGCAGCGTCTCCGTCGGGGAGCTGTTTTTT. As protein: CASSVSVGELFF.

On this clone: Other DNA sequences in the sample encode the same CDR3. CDR3: CASSLGDRVTEKLFF. For the CDR3, the DNA is TGTGCCAGCAGCTTAGGGGACAGGGTTACTGAAAAACTGTTTTTT. The chain carries TRBV13 and TRBJ1-4; 8 nucleotides agree with TRBD1. The CDR3 is 15 amino acids. V gave up 0 bases and J gave up 7 bases; unmatched junction bases: 4. In germline, CDR1 is PRHDT, CDR2 FYEKMQ (reference sequence).

The chain uses TRBV5-1 and TRBJ1-3, with D possibly matching TRBD1 (6 bases). V was pared by 0 bases and J by 1 base, with 11 bases between. From germline, CDR1 is SGHRS and CDR2 YFSETQ. The CDR3 sequence is 16 residues long. The chain's CDR3 is CASSLVDSSSGNTIYF. The CDR3, as DNA: TGCGCCAGCAGCTTGGTGGACAGTTCGTCTGGAAACACCATATATTTT.

The chain employs TRBV5-1 and TRBJ2-1; 7 bases are shared with TRBD1. CDR1 and CDR2 from the germline V gene are SGHRS and YFSETQ. The CDR3 is 19 residues long. Trimming removed 0 bases from V and 4 bases from J; junction bases left unmatched: 16. The chain's CDR3 is CASSLARTGQRSYYNEQFF. The CDR3 DNA reads as TGCGCCAGCAGCTTGGCCCGGACAGGACAAAGATCTTATTACAATGAGCAGTTCTTC.

The chain recombines TRBV12-3 or TRBV12-4 with TRBJ1-1; D gene uncertain. This CDR3 has 13 residues. V was shortened by 3 bases and J by 1 base, with 6 bases between the two germline ends. The CDR3 nucleotides are TGTGCCAGCAGTTTTTCGGGGAACACTGAAGCTTTCTTT. As protein: CASSFSGNTEAFF.

The chain is built from TRBV6-4 and TRBJ2-3, with TRBD2 identical over 9 bases. Germline loops: CDR1 MRHNA, CDR2 SNTAGT. The CDR3 consists of 14 residues. The junction had 6 bases not matched to a gene; V was cut back by 9 bases and J by 2 bases. The CDR3 protein is CASSGRGDTDTQYF. Here the CDR3 DNA reads TGTGCCAGTAGCGGGAGAGGTGACACAGATACGCAGTATTTT.

As to this clone: Other DNA sequences of this sample code for an identical CDR3. The chain has TRBV19 and TRBJ1-5; 7 bases are shared with TRBD1. V was pared by 4 bases and J by 0 bases, with 3 bases of the junction left unmatched. This CDR3 has 15 amino acids. The germline V gene has CDR1 LNHDA and CDR2 SQIVND (reference sequence). The CDR3 coding sequence is TGTGCCAGTAGTACAGGGGGTTATAGCAATCAGCCCCAGCATTTT. It yields the protein CASSTGGYSNQPQHF.

CDR3 region: CASSAASGTASYEQYF. The CDR3 nucleotides are TGTGCCAGCAGCGCTGCTAGCGGGACCGCCTCCTACGAGCAGTACTTC. This chain links TRBV9 with TRBJ2-7; 9 bases are a match to TRBD2. CDR3 size: 16 residues. CDR1 and CDR2 (germline): SGDLS, YYNGEE. V shed 3 bases, J shed 0 bases, and the junction held 7 bases outside the gene matches.

This sequence joins TRBV18 and TRBJ2-3; no firm D call. Looked up from germline, CDR1 is KGHSH and CDR2 is LQKENI. The CDR3 spans 13 residues. Deletions cut 0 bases from V and 2 bases from J, with 3 bases between. CDR3 amino acids: CASSPPNTDTQYF. The CDR3 DNA reads TGTGCCAGCTCACCACCCAACACAGATACGCAGTATTTT.

The genes are TRBV5-5 and TRBJ1-4; possibly TRBD1 for D (6 bases). This CDR3 is built from 14 residues. The germline CDR1 and CDR2 sequences are SGHKS and YYEKEE (reference sequence). The V and J ends lost 0 bases and 8 bases respectively, with 11 bases between them. CDR3 DNA: TGTGCCAGCAGCTTGGACAGGGTGGACGAAAAACTGTTTTTT. It translates to CASSLDRVDEKLFF.

This chain links TRBV6-5 with TRBJ1-1; TRBD1 might be the D (5 bases). Trimming took 2 bases from V and 2 from J, leaving 12 bases between them. This CDR3 comprises 15 residues. From germline, CDR1 is MNHEY and CDR2 SVGAGI. The CDR3 here is CASSYVQVLNTEAFF. The CDR3 DNA follows: TGTGCCAGCAGTTACGTACAGGTACTCAACACTGAAGCTTTCTTT.